These T cell receptor beta chains were read from a single sample in a study of cytomegalovirus exposure and HLA in healthy donors. The method was immunoSEQ multiplex PCR; TCRdb's version includes in-frame clones alone and lacks a portion of them. The sample gives about 120,000 clones, roughly 80% of which show up once; roughly 1.5% is in the top ten. Sequencing was carried out using PBMCs. The receptors here all came from a woman under 30 in good health and CMV-seronegative. Both conserved end residues are part of each CDR3.

TRBJ2-1,TRBV7-9,15,CASSKLDLSYNEQFF
TRBJ1-2,TRBV6-6,12,CASSQGNYGYTF
TRBJ2-5,TRBV19,13,CASSMGPEGTQYF
TRBJ1-5,TRBV9,13,CASSVLTGVQRHF
TRBJ1-5,TRBV30,13,CAWSYTTSQPQHF
TRBJ1-6,TRBV5-1,14,CASSLGHGSSPLHF
TRBJ2-2,TRBV30,12,CALRRGPGELFF
TRBJ2-1,TRBV5-6,16,CASSLEVWSSYNEQFF
TRBJ2-5,TRBV7-2,16,CASSPGDGSGSETQYF
TRBJ2-1,TRBV7-2,15,CASSYTSGRYNEQFF
TRBJ1-2,TRBV5-4,15,CASSPPGRAFGGYTF
TRBJ2-1,TRBV13,14,CASSSGLAYNEQFF
TRBJ1-2,TRBV7-8,14,CASSLAVSGYGYTF
TRBJ1-5,TRBV18,18,CASSPSTVGGLYNQPQHF
TRBJ2-1,TRBV19,14,CATKGLAGDNEQFF
TRBJ2-1,TRBV27,14,CASSLQGTANEQFF
TRBJ1-1,TRBV6-1,15,CASSEGAFRNTEAFF
TRBJ2-5,TRBV4-1,13,CASSQEWTKTQYF
TRBJ1-3,TRBV6-5,16,CASSYSGGGSGNTIYF
TRBJ2-2,TRBV4-1,14,CASSQGGFTGELFF
TRBJ2-5,TRBV7-9,17,CASSFRLDGRQGETQYF
TRBJ2-3,TRBV7-2,17,CASSIYDTVSSTDTQYF
TRBJ2-1,TRBV7-2,16,CASSYLGTSGYNEQFF